A single sample gave rise to the 6 T cell receptor beta chains below, sequenced in a study of cytomegalovirus exposure and HLA in healthy donors (dated by TCRdb to about 2017). The library was produced with the immunoSEQ multiplex PCR assay. The multiplex PCR relied on a mix of 60 forward primers for TCR Vbeta segments and 13 reverse primers for TCR Jbeta segments. What TCRdb holds here is the immuneACCESS table cut down to in-frame rearrangements. Part of the clones is not present; checked against another copy, under half of the missing clones reflect an unresolved V gene, and the others are unexplained. The sample contains over 150,000 clones, 60% to 80% of them found a single time. Jointly, the top ten make up 3.1% of the sample. The sample taken for sequencing was PBMCs. These TCRs come from a woman aged 25 to 39 in good health and CMV-seropositive.

This chain uses TRBV6-1 with TRBJ2-7, with 8 bases fitting TRBD1. The ends lost 5 bases at V and 5 bases at J; junction bases unmatched: 5. Germline V lookup: CDR1 MNHNS, CDR2 SASEGT. The CDR3 is made up of 13 amino acids. CDR3 DNA sequence: TGTGCCAGCAGTTCAGGGGGCGCGGACGAGCAGTACTTC. Encoded protein: CASSSGGADEQYF.

This chain joins TRBV6-6 and TRBJ2-7; 7 nucleotides agree with TRBD1. From germline, CDR1 is MNHNY and CDR2 SVGAGI (reference sequence). Trimming removed 5 bases from V and 2 bases from J; junction bases left unmatched: 6. The CDR3 covers 14 residues. CDR3 sequence: CASSRTGGTYEQYF. In DNA, the CDR3 is TGTGCCAGCAGTAGGACAGGAGGTACCTACGAGCAGTACTTC.

This chain joins TRBV6-4 and TRBJ2-3; D perhaps matches TRBD2 (5 bases). The V and J ends lost 9 bases and 1 base respectively, with 11 bases between them. Germline V CDR1 and CDR2: MRHNA, SNTAGT. The CDR3 contains 13 residues. Here the CDR3 DNA reads TGTGCCAGTGGCCGGGAAGGCACAGATACGCAGTATTTT. Translation gives CASGREGTDTQYF.

V gene TRBV9 combines with J gene TRBJ2-1, with TRBD2 identical over 10 bases. Germline V lookup: CDR1 SGDLS, CDR2 YYNGEE. V gave up 0 bases and J gave up 2 bases; unmatched junction bases: 5. This CDR3 is built from 17 residues. The chain's CDR3 is CASSVGLAGETYNEQFF. CDR3 DNA sequence: TGTGCCAGCAGCGTAGGACTAGCGGGCGAAACCTACAATGAGCAGTTCTTC.

The V call is TRBV7-9, the J call TRBJ2-1, with 14 bases that match TRBD2. Germline V CDR1 and CDR2: SEHNR, FQNEAQ (reference sequence). The V and J ends lost 5 bases and 8 bases, in that order; junction bases with no gene match: 11. The CDR3 runs to 17 residues. The DNA of the CDR3 is TGTGCCAGCAGCATCTGGGGACTAGCGGGAGCGGACGATGAGCAGTTCTTC. It encodes CASSIWGLAGADDEQFF.

This clone has only a few counts. CDR3 bases: TGTGCCAGCAGCCCAGGGAGAGACAGGGCTGGAAACACCATATATTTT. This encodes CASSPGRDRAGNTIYF. The chain employs TRBV11-2 and TRBJ1-3, with TRBD1 identical over 7 bases. Looked up from germline, CDR1 is SGHAT and CDR2 is FQNNGV. The V and J ends lost 5 bases and 2 bases, in that order; junction bases with no gene match: 9. This CDR3 contains 16 residues.